This passage covers 24 T cell receptor beta chains from one sample sequenced in a study of blood T cell repertoires in COVID-19. Method: immunoSEQ multiplex PCR; TCRdb's copy keeps in-frame clones and lacks some. The table shows about 45,000 clones, with about 81% occurring only once. Sequenced: peripheral blood. The receptors here all came from a human donor in a cohort sampled during active COVID-19.

This sequence joins TRBV2 and TRBJ1-4, with 9 bases fitting TRBD1. After removal of 5 bases from V and 5 bases from J, the junction contained 12 bases not matched to a gene. The CDR3 is 17 amino acids. CDR1 is SNHLY and CDR2 is FYNNEI in the germline V gene. In DNA, the CDR3 is TGTGCCAGCAGTCCCCACGGGGTGGACAGGGGAAATGAAAAACTGTTTTTT. Encoded protein: CASSPHGVDRGNEKLFF.

The rearrangement joins TRBV19 to TRBJ1-3; 8 bases map to TRBD1. Unmatched junction bases numbered 9, after V lost 5 bases and J lost 0 bases. CDR3 size: 17 residues. CDR1 is LNHDA and CDR2 is SQIVND in the germline V gene (reference sequence). The CDR3 here is CASSGTGSRFSGNTIYF. Here the CDR3 DNA reads TGTGCCAGTAGTGGGACAGGATCTCGATTCTCTGGAAACACCATATATTTT.

V and J are TRBV14 and TRBJ1-1; a weak D match, TRBD1 (6 bases). The CDR3 length is 15 residues. The V gene lost 5 bases and the J gene lost 1 base, with 14 bases spanning the gap. Germline lookup yields CDR1 SGHDN and CDR2 FVKESK. The CDR3 nucleotides are TGTGCCAGCAGCTCGATCAGGGGTTGGAACACTGAAGCTTTCTTT. Amino acids: CASSSIRGWNTEAFF.

V usage is TRBV4-2 and J usage is TRBJ1-1, with 10 bases identical to TRBD1. This CDR3 comprises 14 residues. Germline CDR1 is LGHNA and CDR2 is YNFKEQ. Trimming took 4 bases from V and 5 from J; bases not matched to a gene: 4. The CDR3, as DNA: TGTGCCAGCAGCCGATCGGGACAGGGGACTGAAGCTTTCTTT. It translates to CASSRSGQGTEAFF.

This clone occurred a few times. The V gene is TRBV7-8, the J gene TRBJ2-1; D ambiguous. Per germline, CDR1 SGHVS and CDR2 FQNEAQ. Deletions cut 5 bases from V and 8 bases from J, with 7 bases between. The length of the CDR3 is 11 residues. DNA for the CDR3: TGTGCCAGCAGCCCCCAGTATGAGCAGTTCTTC. Translating gives CASSPQYEQFF.

The CDR3 DNA reads as TGTGCCAGCAGTCGGACAGCGGTAACCGGGGAGCTGTTTTTT. Its protein is CASSRTAVTGELFF. The chain has TRBV28 and TRBJ2-2; possible D gene TRBD1, 6 bases. CDR1 and CDR2 (germline): MDHEN, SYDVKM. V was cut by 5 bases and J by 5 bases, with 12 bases left in between. The CDR3 totals 14 residues. Supplemented by reference TRBV28 and TRBJ2-2, the full variable domain reads DVKVTQSSRYLVKRTGEKVFLECVQDMDHENMFWYRQDPGLGLRLIYFSYDVKMKEKGDIPEGYSVSREKKERFSLILESASTNQTSMYLCASSRTAVTGELFFGEGSRLTVL.

The rearrangement uses TRBV5-1 and TRBJ2-3; tentatively, D is TRBD1 (5 bases). In germline, CDR1 is SGHRS, CDR2 YFSETQ. This CDR3 has 15 residues. With 0 bases removed from V and 4 bases from J, the gap between germline ends came to 12 bases. The CDR3: CASSLEAGQPDTQYF. CDR3 nucleotides: TGCGCCAGCAGCTTGGAGGCAGGGCAGCCAGATACGCAGTATTTT.

This clone was seen once. The rearrangement uses TRBV12-3 or TRBV12-4 and TRBJ2-7; possibly TRBD1 for D (6 bases). V was shortened by 6 bases and J by 6 bases, with 12 bases between the two germline ends. CDR3 length: 12 amino acids. This chain's CDR3 is CASSSRGAEQYV. The CDR3 DNA reads as TGTGCCAGCAGCTCCAGGGGAGCCGAGCAGTACGTC.

Only a few counts were recorded for this clone. The chain joins TRBV3-1 (or the pseudogene TRBV3-2) to TRBJ1-2, with D unresolved. Between the trimmed V and J ends, which lost 1 base and 1 base, there was a span of 4 bases. Germline V gene sequence: CDR1 LGHDT, CDR2 YNNKEL (reference sequence). The CDR3 is 13 amino acids. The CDR3: CASSQAINYGYTF. CDR3 nucleotide sequence: TGTGCCAGCAGCCAAGCCATTAACTATGGCTACACCTTC.

This chain joins TRBV5-4 and TRBJ2-5; TRBD1 matches at 8 bases. V shed 1 base and J 5 bases; nucleotides not matched to a gene: 10. In germline, CDR1 is SGHNT, CDR2 YYREEE (reference sequence). The CDR3 covers 16 residues. Here the CDR3 reads CASSLTARGRGETQYF. The CDR3 DNA is TGTGCCAGCAGCTTGACCGCCAGGGGGCGCGGGGAGACCCAGTACTTC. Supplemented by reference TRBV5-4 and TRBJ2-5, the full variable domain reads ETGVTQSPTHLIKTRGQQVTLRCSSQSGHNTVSWYQQALGQGPQFIFQYYREEENGRGNFPPRFSGLQFPNYSSELNVNALELDDSALYLCASSLTARGRGETQYFGPGTRLLVL.

The J gene is TRBJ2-2, the V gene TRBV9; D unresolved. CDR3 size: 13 residues. Germline assignment: CDR1 SGDLS and CDR2 YYNGEE. V lost 7 bases, J lost 0 bases, and 7 bases lay in between. The CDR3 DNA sequence: TGTGCCAGCGCGGCACCGAACACCGGGGAGCTGTTTTTT. Translation: CASAAPNTGELFF. Complete variable domain (other parts from reference TRBV9 and TRBJ2-2): DSGVTQTPKHLITATGQRVTLRCSPRSGDLSVYWYQQSLDQGLQFLIQYYNGEERAKGNILERFSAQQFPDLHSELNLSSLELGDSALYFCASAAPNTGELFFGEGSRLTVL.

In its sample, this clone was seen a few times. The DNA of the CDR3 is TGTGCCAGCAGCTTACAGGGGCAAGGCGGCTCACCCCTCCACTTT. Translated, it gives CASSLQGQGGSPLHF. The chain links TRBV7-3 to TRBJ1-6; the D gene is possibly TRBD1 (6 bases). This CDR3 region has 15 residues. The germline gives CDR1 SGHTA, CDR2 FQGTGA. V lost 2 bases, J lost 10 bases, and 15 bases lay in between.

The chain couples TRBV15 to TRBJ2-1, with TRBD1 identical over 8 bases. V lost 0 bases, J lost 5 bases, and 9 bases stayed unmatched. Germline V gene lookup returns CDR1 LNHNV and CDR2 YYDKDF (reference sequence). This CDR3 spans 17 amino acids. The CDR3 is CATSRDLGRGPHNEQFF. Here the CDR3 DNA reads TGTGCCACCAGCAGAGATCTGGGCAGGGGGCCCCACAATGAGCAGTTCTTC.

Here the CDR3 reads CASSHYRDNTDTQYF. DNA of the CDR3: TGTGCCAGCAGCCATTACCGGGACAACACAGATACGCAGTATTTT. The V gene is TRBV7-9, the J gene TRBJ2-3, with D possibly being TRBD1 (6 bases). The CDR3 totals 15 residues. The V end lost 5 bases, the J end lost 2 bases, and 14 bases lay between the germline ends. Germline loops: CDR1 SEHNR, CDR2 FQNEAQ (reference sequence).

This clone was observed once. The chain links TRBV7-9 to TRBJ2-2, with 8 bases that match TRBD2. Germline CDR1 is SEHNR and CDR2 is FQNEAQ (reference sequence). The CDR3 totals 13 residues. The CDR3 region is CSAGSGATGELFF. CDR3 nucleotides: TGTTCAGCTGGTAGCGGGGCCACCGGGGAGCTGTTTTTT.

The genes are TRBV7-8 and TRBJ2-3, with D unclear. This CDR3 spans 14 amino acids. Trimming cost V 2 bases and J 0 bases, with 6 bases left between them. The germline gives CDR1 SGHVS, CDR2 FQNEAQ. The CDR3 is CASSLFRSTDTQYF. The CDR3 coding sequence is TGTGCCAGCAGCTTATTCAGGAGCACAGATACGCAGTATTTT. Full variable domain (rest looked up from reference TRBV7-8 and TRBJ2-3): GAGVSQSPRYKVAKRGQDVALRCDPISGHVSLFWYQQALGQGPEFLTYFQNEAQLDKSGLPSDRFFAERPEGSVSTLKIQRTQQEDSAVYLCASSLFRSTDTQYFGPGTRLTVL.

This clone was seen only once. The chain uses TRBV3-1 (or the pseudogene TRBV3-2) and TRBJ2-7, with D hard to call. Per the germline V gene, CDR1 is LGHDT and CDR2 is YNNKEL (reference sequence). This CDR3 comprises 13 residues. The V and J ends lost 4 bases and 5 bases respectively, with 12 bases between them. This CDR3 is CASSLGVQNEQYV. Written as DNA, the CDR3 is TGTGCCAGCAGCCTGGGCGTACAGAACGAGCAGTACGTC.

The V call is TRBV3-1 (or the pseudogene TRBV3-2), the J call TRBJ2-1, with 14 bases matching TRBD2. V dropped 1 base and J dropped 0; count of bases not matched to a gene: 14. Germline V lookup: CDR1 LGHDT, CDR2 YNNKEL (reference sequence). There are 22 residues in the CDR3. For the CDR3, the DNA is TGTGCCAGCAGCCAAGCTTATAAGGCCGGGACTAGCGGGAGTCCCTCCTACAATGAGCAGTTCTTC. Its translation: CASSQAYKAGTSGSPSYNEQFF.

This clone has at least ten counts. This rearrangement joins TRBV28 to TRBJ1-1, with a tentative D call TRBD1 (5 bases). The CDR3 is 14 amino acids. Germline lookup yields CDR1 MDHEN and CDR2 SYDVKM. The germline V and J ends were trimmed by 2 bases and 10 bases, with 17 bases remaining between them. The CDR3 here is CASSLIERGGGAFF. The CDR3 DNA reads TGTGCCAGCAGTTTAATCGAACGTGGGGGGGGAGCTTTCTTT.

This clone was seen just once. The genes are TRBV7-6 and TRBJ1-3, with 7 bases fitting TRBD1. Germline V gene lookup returns CDR1 SGHVS and CDR2 FNYEAQ. With V trimmed by 1 base and J by 0 bases, 6 bases remained unmatched. This CDR3 has 17 amino acids. CDR3 region: CASSLEGAELSGNTIYF. The CDR3 region has the DNA TGTGCCAGCAGCTTAGAGGGGGCAGAACTCTCTGGAAACACCATATATTTT.

The genes are TRBV28 and TRBJ2-3; 8 bases are shared with TRBD1. CDR3 length: 11 residues. Losses at the gene ends were 5 bases for V and 14 bases for J; bases not matched to a gene: 6. Germline V lookup: CDR1 MDHEN, CDR2 SYDVKM. For the CDR3, the DNA is TGTGCCAGCAGTGCCCGACAGGGGAGGTATTTT. Its protein product is CASSARQGRYF.

The chain joins TRBV28 to TRBJ2-2; tentative D call: TRBD1 (7 bases). Germline CDR1 and CDR2: MDHEN and SYDVKM. V lost 1 base, J lost 6 bases, and 12 bases lay in between. The CDR3 is 15 amino acids. The CDR3 reads CASSLSGGSAGELFF. The CDR3 nucleotides read TGTGCCAGCAGTTTATCAGGGGGGTCCGCCGGGGAGCTGTTTTTT.

V is TRBV9 and J is TRBJ2-5, with TRBD2 matching 8 bases. Germline CDR1 SGDLS, CDR2 YYNGEE. The length of the CDR3 is 13 residues. V dropped 5 bases and J dropped 7; count of bases not matched to a gene: 7. Here the CDR3 reads CASSLSGGGTQYF. The CDR3 coding sequence is TGTGCCAGCAGTCTAAGCGGGGGAGGGACCCAGTACTTC.

This clone turned up a few times. This sequence joins TRBV7-2 and TRBJ2-6; TRBD1 matches 11 bases. The CDR3 length is 17 residues. Per the germline V gene, CDR1 is SGHTA and CDR2 is FQGNSA. V trimming: 2 bases; J trimming: 3 bases; junction bases outside the gene matches: 3. CDR3 sequence: CASSLRTGGGGANVLTF. CDR3 DNA sequence: TGTGCCAGCAGCTTACGGACAGGGGGCGGTGGGGCCAACGTCCTGACTTTC.